The rows below give T cell receptor beta chains drawn from one sample of a study of blood T cell repertoires in COVID-19. The method was immunoSEQ multiplex PCR; TCRdb's version includes in-frame clones alone and lacks a portion of them. Among over 200,000 clones, over 75% were seen once, and the ten largest hold about 2%. Sequenced sample: peripheral blood. The receptors shown here come from a man aged 40-49 years with active or convalescent COVID-19. CDR3s include the opening cysteine and the closing phenylalanine or tryptophan. Each record gives: J gene, clone size, D gene, V gene, CDR3 DNA, CDR3 protein. D genes are given only for firm matches. The size entry is marked missing in some rows and otherwise reads once, few, many or a size class.

>TRBJ1-5|-|TRBD1|TRBV28
TGTGCCAGCAGTGAAAACAGGGGTCGCAATCAGCCCCAGCATTTT
CASSENRGRNQPQHF
>TRBJ2-1|-|TRBD1|TRBV5-6
TGTGCCAGCAGCATGCCCGGGACAGGGGTAGGCAATGAGCAGTTCTTC
CASSMPGTGVGNEQFF
>TRBJ1-6|-|-|TRBV2
TGTGCCAGCATCCGGGTAGATAATTCACCCCTCCACTTT
CASIRVDNSPLHF
>TRBJ2-3|-|-|TRBV5-1
TGCGCCAGCAGCTTGATGGGGGCAGGGGATACGCAGTATTTT
CASSLMGAGDTQYF
>TRBJ2-1|-|TRBD1|TRBV19
TGTGCCAGTCGGGGCCTGGGCAGGGGGCGGGAAAATGAGCAGTTCTTC
CASRGLGRGRENEQFF
>TRBJ1-1|-|TRBD1|TRBV3-1/TRBV3-2
TGTGCCACCCAGAGGGACAGGAACACTGAAGCTTTCTTT
CATQRDRNTEAFF
>TRBJ2-7|-|-|TRBV19
TGTGCCAGTAGGCCAGGGGCCTCCTACGAGCAGTACTTC
CASRPGASYEQYF
>TRBJ2-7|-|TRBD2|TRBV5-1
TGCGCCAGCAGCTTGGGAGGCGGGAGATCCTACGAGCAGTACTTC
CASSLGGGRSYEQYF
>TRBJ1-6|-|TRBD1|TRBV2
TGTGCCAGCAGTGCTGGACAGGGGGCGTGGTCACCCCTCCACTTT
CASSAGQGAWSPLHF
>TRBJ2-2|-|TRBD2|TRBV19
TGTGCCAGTAGTCCTCCCGGACTAGCGGGGGCGAGCACCGGGGAGCTGTTTTTT
CASSPPGLAGASTGELFF
>TRBJ1-2|once|TRBD1|TRBV9
TGTGCCAGCAGCGTAGGATACAGGGGGCAAAGCTATGGCTACACCTTC
CASSVGYRGQSYGYTF
>TRBJ2-3|-|-|TRBV30
TGTGCCTGGAGTCCCAATAGAGATACGCAGTATTTT
CAWSPNRDTQYF